A single sample gave rise to the 29 T cell receptor beta chains below, sequenced in a study of blood T cells in healthy people across ages. A second about 7 to 12 cycle PCR used barcoded and J-beta primers. TCRdb reprocessed the 5' RACE reads via MiXCR and lists one record per CDR3 protein. The repertoire holds some 1.4 million distinct CDR3 sequences, with around 39% as singletons. The source material was blood. All receptors derive from a woman in her late teens or twenties in good health.

About this clonotype itself: Sequence at one end of the junction differs from germline and may be a read error. The gene calls are TRBV6-1 and TRBJ2-1; D remains unclear. This CDR3 has 14 amino acids. Germline V gene data show CDR1 as MNHNS and CDR2 as SASEGT. The CDR3 sequence is CASREVSKGLGQFF. DNA for the CDR3: TGTGCCAGCAGGGAAGTCAGTAAAGGATTGGGGCAGTTCTTC.

The sample holds a few counts of this clonotype. This chain links TRBV29-1 with TRBJ2-5; 10 nucleotides line up with TRBD1. The CDR3 runs 13 residues. The junction had 2 bases not matched to a gene; V was cut back by 4 bases and J by 3 bases. Germline V gives CDR1 SQVTM, CDR2 ANQGSEA. The CDR3 region is CSVGQGAKETQYF. The DNA of the CDR3 is TGCAGCGTTGGACAGGGGGCGAAAGAGACCCAGTACTTC.

This clonotype was seen a handful of times. This sequence joins TRBV6-5 and TRBJ2-5; TRBD1 matches at 7 bases. V gave up 4 bases and J gave up 3 bases; unmatched junction bases: 8. Germline values: CDR1 MNHEY, CDR2 SVGAGI. The CDR3 runs to 15 residues. This CDR3 reads CASSSILTGKETQYF. The DNA of the CDR3 is TGTGCCAGCAGTTCCATCTTGACAGGGAAAGAGACCCAGTACTTC.

The V call is TRBV6-1, the J call TRBJ1-2, with D possibly TRBD1 on 5 matching bases. Germline V CDR1 and CDR2: MNHNS, SASEGT. The CDR3 extends over 15 amino acids. The V end was cut by 8 bases, the J end by 3 bases, with 19 bases between. The CDR3 protein is CASLPNRDSDYGYTF. As DNA, the CDR3 is TGTGCCAGCCTTCCAAATAGAGACAGTGACTATGGCTACACCTTC.

The J gene is TRBJ1-2, the V gene TRBV7-9, with a weak D call TRBD1 (5 bases). This CDR3 has 15 amino acids. Trimming pared 1 base from V and 6 bases from J, leaving 15 bases between. Per the germline V gene, CDR1 is SEHNR and CDR2 is FQNEAQ (reference sequence). The CDR3, as DNA: TGTGCCAGCAGCTTAGGGGTTCGTGGGGCGCATGGCTACACCTTC. Protein product: CASSLGVRGAHGYTF.

The gene calls are TRBV9 and TRBJ2-3; D unclear. V lost 0 bases to trimming and J lost 2 bases, with 4 bases between them. Germline V CDR1 and CDR2: SGDLS, YYNGEE. The CDR3 sequence is 13 residues long. The CDR3 sequence is CASSVVLTDTQYF. CDR3 coding DNA: TGTGCCAGCAGCGTAGTCCTCACAGATACGCAGTATTTT. The whole variable domain, remainder taken from reference TRBV9 and TRBJ2-3, is DSGVTQTPKHLITATGQRVTLRCSPRSGDLSVYWYQQSLDQGLQFLIQYYNGEERAKGNILERFSAQQFPDLHSELNLSSLELGDSALYFCASSVVLTDTQYFGPGTRLTVL.

This rearrangement joins TRBV7-9 to TRBJ2-1, with 8 bases identical to TRBD1. The DNA end lines up better with TRBJ2-7; the J call may be wrong. Germline lookup yields CDR1 SEHNR and CDR2 FQNEAQ (reference sequence). The CDR3 loop spans 15 amino acids. This CDR3 reads CASSVQGEIYNEQYF. The CDR3 DNA sequence: TGTGCCAGCAGCGTACAGGGGGAAATATACAATGAGCAGTACTTC.

This clonotype was found a few times. The rearrangement uses TRBV7-9 and TRBJ2-5; either TRBD1 or TRBD2 may supply D (7 bases each). Germline V CDR1 and CDR2: SEHNR, FQNEAQ (reference sequence). This CDR3 spans 14 amino acids. V shed 3 bases and J shed 4 bases, with 12 bases lying between them. The CDR3 DNA is TGTGCCAGCAGCTTTCAGGGGGGGAGAGAGACCCAGTACTTC. The encoded protein is CASSFQGGRETQYF.

The chain employs TRBV5-1 and TRBJ2-1; tentatively, D is TRBD1 or TRBD2 (5 bases each). Trimming took 5 bases from V and 7 from J, leaving 19 bases between them. The CDR3 consists of 15 residues. Looked up from germline, CDR1 is SGHRS and CDR2 is YFSETQ. The CDR3 region has the DNA TGCGCCAGCAGTGAGGCCGGGGCCCTCGGGAATGAGCAGTTCTTC. Amino acid sequence: CASSEAGALGNEQFF. Combining the CDR3 with reference TRBV5-1 and TRBJ2-1 gives the whole variable domain KAGVTQTPRYLIKTRGQQVTLSCSPISGHRSVSWYQQTPGQGLQFLFEYFSETQRNKGNFPGRFSGRQFSNSRSEMNVSTLELGDSALYLCASSEAGALGNEQFFGPGTRLTVL.

The chain recombines TRBV6-2 or TRBV6-3 with TRBJ2-7; 11 positions match TRBD1. This CDR3 contains 17 residues. V gave up 6 bases and J gave up 3 bases; unmatched junction bases: 13. The V gene's germline CDR1 is MNHEY and CDR2 SVGEGT. The DNA of the CDR3 is TGTGCCAGCAGCACCGGGACAGGGGGACTGTCGTACTACGAGCAGTACTTC. Translating gives CASSTGTGGLSYYEQYF.

CDR3 nucleotide sequence: TGTGCCAGCAGCGTAGCTGAAGGGACAGGGGGCGCGAGCTATGGCTACACCTTC. The encoded protein is CASSVAEGTGGASYGYTF. The chain carries TRBV9 and TRBJ1-2; 12 positions match TRBD1. The CDR3 consists of 18 residues. Germline V gives CDR1 SGDLS, CDR2 YYNGEE. After removal of 0 bases from V and 4 bases from J, the junction contained 10 bases not matched to a gene.

V gene TRBV6-5 combines with J gene TRBJ1-2, with D possibly TRBD1 on 5 matching bases. Germline assignment: CDR1 MNHEY and CDR2 SVGAGI. CDR3 length: 14 amino acids. The V gene lost 5 bases and the J gene lost 8 bases, with 18 bases spanning the gap. For the CDR3, the DNA is TGTGCCAGCAGTCCCGGGACCTCGCTCAGAGGCTACACCTTC. This codes for CASSPGTSLRGYTF.

The V gene is TRBV6-6, the J gene TRBJ2-7; D might be TRBD1 (6 bases). The CDR3 runs to 15 residues. Germline V CDR1 and CDR2: MNHNY, SVGAGI (reference sequence). V lost 4 bases and J 0 bases, leaving 13 bases between the germline ends. The CDR3 coding sequence is TGTGCCAGCAGTTTTGGACAGATTAACTCCTACGAGCAGTACTTC. Translation: CASSFGQINSYEQYF.

V gene TRBV4-1 combines with J gene TRBJ2-7, with D perhaps TRBD2 (5 bases). CDR1 and CDR2 (germline): MGHRA, YSYEKL. V was pared by 0 bases and J by 2 bases, with 11 bases between. This CDR3 region has 15 residues. This chain's CDR3 is CASSQDEGGTYEQYF. The CDR3 DNA reads TGCGCCAGCAGCCAAGACGAGGGTGGTACCTACGAGCAGTACTTC.

In this sample, this clonotype turned up a few times. V is TRBV18 and J is TRBJ1-1, with D perhaps TRBD1 (5 bases). Germline CDR1 KGHSH, CDR2 LQKENI. Trimming cost V 3 bases and J 8 bases, with 13 bases left between them. There are 13 residues in the CDR3. The CDR3 nucleotides are TGTGCCAGCTCACCGCGAAGGGGCGCCGAAGCTTTCTTT. This sequence encodes CASSPRRGAEAFF. The full variable domain, rest sourced from reference TRBV18 and TRBJ1-1, is NAGVMQNPRHLVRRRGQEARLRCSPMKGHSHVYWYRQLPEEGLKFMVYLQKENIIDESGMPKERFSAEFPKEGPSILRIQQVVRGDSAAYFCASSPRRGAEAFFGQGTRLTVV.

The chain carries TRBV10-3 and TRBJ1-1; TRBD1 matches at 10 bases. V lost 8 bases, J lost 3 bases, and 0 bases stayed unmatched. Germline V gene lookup returns CDR1 ENHRY and CDR2 SYGVKD. The length of the CDR3 is 12 residues. CDR3 loop: CAIGTGDTEAFF. The CDR3 nucleotides read TGTGCCATCGGGACAGGGGACACTGAAGCTTTCTTT.

V and J are TRBV7-2 and TRBJ2-3; TRBD2 matches 11 bases. The CDR3 has 16 amino acids. The germline V gene encodes CDR1 SGHTA and CDR2 FQGNSA. J lost 1 base, V lost 4 bases, and 4 bases had no gene match. CDR3 amino acids: CASSSSGLAGTDTQYF. CDR3 DNA sequence: TGTGCCAGCAGCTCGTCGGGACTAGCGGGCACAGATACGCAGTATTTT.

This clonotype was detected only a few times. The chain combines TRBV7-9 with TRBJ2-3; D is undetermined. Trimming took 1 base from V and 2 from J, leaving 16 bases between them. Germline CDR1 is SEHNR and CDR2 is FQNEAQ (reference sequence). The CDR3 spans 17 residues. In DNA form, the CDR3 reads TGTGCCAGCAGCTTAGGGGCCTCGAGGTGGAACACAGATACGCAGTATTTT. Its translation: CASSLGASRWNTDTQYF.

This clonotype was seen a few times. V and J are TRBV28 and TRBJ1-2; D is possibly TRBD1 (5 bases). V dropped 5 bases and J dropped 4 bases, with 11 bases sitting between them. CDR3 length: 13 residues. The V gene's germline CDR1 is MDHEN and CDR2 SYDVKM. The CDR3 loop reads CASSRAGVYGYTF. The DNA for the CDR3 is TGTGCCAGCAGTCGGGCGGGGGTCTATGGCTACACCTTC.

This clonotype appeared a few times. The chain's CDR3 is CSARGTAYEQYF. The CDR3, as DNA: TGCAGTGCTCGTGGGACTGCCTACGAGCAGTACTTC. This rearrangement joins TRBV20-1 to TRBJ2-7; D is perhaps TRBD2 (6 bases). Germline V gives CDR1 DFQATT, CDR2 SNEGSKA (reference sequence). The CDR3 is made up of 12 amino acids. V was cut by 5 bases and J by 2 bases, with 10 bases left in between.

There are a few counts of this clonotype. CDR3 residues: CSVGGPLPNQPQHF. CDR3 coding DNA: TGCAGCGTAGGGGGACCCCTTCCGAATCAGCCCCAGCATTTT. The chain combines TRBV29-1 with TRBJ1-5, with D maybe TRBD1 (6 bases). The CDR3 runs 14 residues. The V gene's germline CDR1 is SQVTM and CDR2 ANQGSEA. The V gene lost 6 bases and the J gene lost 4 bases, with 16 bases spanning the gap.

The sample holds a few counts of this clonotype. The rearrangement joins TRBV6-2 or TRBV6-3 to TRBJ1-2, with no clear D. Germline V gene sequence: CDR1 MNHEY, CDR2 SVGEGT. With 0 bases removed from V and 6 bases from J, the gap between germline ends came to 17 bases. CDR3 length: 16 amino acids. Written as DNA, the CDR3 is TGTGCCAGCAGTTACTCGTCGCAGTCCTGGCGGGATGGCTACACCTTC. It encodes CASSYSSQSWRDGYTF.

The chain carries TRBV11-2 and TRBJ2-7; 11 bases are a match to TRBD2. The CDR3 has 17 residues. Germline loops: CDR1 SGHAT, CDR2 FQNNGV. Germline trimming cut 1 base from V and 1 base from J; bases unmatched to any gene: 6. CDR3 loop: CASSLASGGTRSYEQYF. For the CDR3, the DNA is TGTGCCAGCAGCTTAGCTAGCGGGGGGACTCGTTCCTACGAGCAGTACTTC.

Of note for this clonotype: This may arise from a read error, as a much more abundant clone is one base away. J is TRBJ2-7 and V is TRBV29-1; tentative D call: TRBD1 (6 bases). Trimming took off 6 bases at V and 4 bases at J, with 19 bases between the two ends. Germline-derived CDR1 and CDR2 are SQVTM and ANQGSEA. This CDR3 is built from 14 residues. The CDR3 DNA is TGCAGCGTACCCTCGGACAAGGGGGTGTACGAGCAGTACTTC. Residues: CSVPSDKGVYEQYF.

This clonotype was counted a single time. The chain combines TRBV7-9 with TRBJ1-2; TRBD1 matches at 10 bases. The CDR3 covers 18 residues. Germline loops: CDR1 SEHNR, CDR2 FQNEAQ (reference sequence). Trimming cost V 3 bases and J 5 bases; bases outside gene matches: 15. The CDR3 bases are TGTGCCAGCAGCTTCGCCTCGCCCGGGACAGGGGCGGGGTATGGCTACACCTTC. This gives the protein CASSFASPGTGAGYGYTF.

On this clonotype itself: Its ends do not fully match the called genes, so a read error is possible. The chain is built from TRBV12-3 or TRBV12-4 and TRBJ1-5, with D possibly TRBD1 on 5 matching bases. The CDR3 covers 19 residues. CDR3 protein: CASSSLAQGKFGSGQPHHF. As DNA, the CDR3 is TGTGCCAGCAGTTCCCTTGCCCAGGGTAAGTTCGGTTCCGGTCAGCCCCACCATTTT.

This chain joins TRBV7-2 and TRBJ2-5; a weak D match, TRBD2 (5 bases). Looked up from germline, CDR1 is SGHTA and CDR2 is FQGNSA. This CDR3 is built from 13 residues. Between the trimmed V and J ends, which lost 5 bases and 3 bases, there was a span of 10 bases. The CDR3, as DNA: TGTGCCAGCAGCCCGGGGATGAAAGAGACCCAGTACTTC. Translating it yields CASSPGMKETQYF.

The chain uses TRBV6-7 and TRBJ2-7, with D unclear. TRBV6-7 carries the ORF label, with uncertain function. This CDR3 has 16 amino acids. Trimming removed 0 bases from V and 7 bases from J, with 19 bases in between. The CDR3 loop reads CASSYSAPQGCNEQYF. The CDR3 bases are TGTGCCAGCAGTTACTCGGCGCCCCAAGGGTGCAATGAGCAGTACTTC.

The rearrangement links TRBV15 to TRBJ1-1; possible D gene TRBD1, 5 bases. The CDR3 is made up of 14 amino acids. The germline gives CDR1 LNHNV, CDR2 YYDKDF (reference sequence). The ends were cut back, 1 base at V and 3 bases at J, with 9 bases in the middle. Written as DNA, the CDR3 is TGTGCCACCAGCAGAGTGGCGGGGGACACTGAAGCTTTCTTT. It encodes CATSRVAGDTEAFF. Full variable domain (rest looked up from reference TRBV15 and TRBJ1-1): DAMVIQNPRYQVTQFGKPVTLSCSQTLNHNVMYWYQQKSSQAPKLLFHYYDKDFNNEADTPDNFQSRRPNTSFCFLDIRSPGLGDTAMYLCATSRVAGDTEAFFGQGTRLTVV.